The text below deals with one T cell receptor (beta chain). What it binds is unknown. The data derive from a study of radiotherapy plus CTLA-4 blockade in lung cancer. Study summary: Disease control was present in roughly 30% of patients, and objective responses in approximately 19%.

Study-level results: Expansion in blood of tumor-derived TCR clones was seen after radiotherapy plus ipilimumab.

Germline CDR1 SGHAT, CDR2 FQNNGV. CDR3 size: 16 residues. With V trimmed by 5 bases and J by 1 base, 5 bases remained unmatched. Sequencing used immunoSEQ multiplex PCR; TCRdb keeps in-frame clones, though not all of them. The sample holds some 98,000 clones; 75% to 85% are singletons and the top ten take 3.4%. The chain combines TRBV11-2 with TRBJ2-2; the match to TRBD2 covers 9 bases. The source of this sequence is a human donor with non-small cell lung cancer who had a partial response to radiotherapy plus ipilimumab. Sequenced here: peripheral blood, sampled from a patient treated with radiotherapy plus ipilimumab. CDR3 bases: TGTGCCAGCAGCACTGTAGCGGGAGAGAACACCGGGGAGCTGTTTTTT. Its protein is CASSTVAGENTGELFF.